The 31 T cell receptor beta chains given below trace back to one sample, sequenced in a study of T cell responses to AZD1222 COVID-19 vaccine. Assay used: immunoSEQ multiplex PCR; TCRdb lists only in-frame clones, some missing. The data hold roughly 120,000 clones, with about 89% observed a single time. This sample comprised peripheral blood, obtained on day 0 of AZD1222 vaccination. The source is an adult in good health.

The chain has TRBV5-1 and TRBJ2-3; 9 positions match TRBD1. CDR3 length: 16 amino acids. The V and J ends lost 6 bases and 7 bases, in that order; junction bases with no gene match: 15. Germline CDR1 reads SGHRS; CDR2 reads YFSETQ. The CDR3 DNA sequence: TGCGCCAGCACCCGGGACAGGGAAGTTCCTGGAAATACGCAGTATTTT. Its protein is CASTRDREVPGNTQYF.

CDR3 region: CASSAETGSNQPQHF. CDR3 DNA sequence: TGTGCCAGCAGTGCCGAGACAGGTAGCAATCAGCCCCAGCATTTT. The gene calls are TRBV6-4 and TRBJ1-5; TRBD1 might be the D (6 bases). The CDR3 is made up of 15 amino acids. CDR1 and CDR2 (germline): MRHNA, SNTAGT. Between the trimmed V and J ends, which lost 4 bases and 0 bases, there was a span of 10 bases.

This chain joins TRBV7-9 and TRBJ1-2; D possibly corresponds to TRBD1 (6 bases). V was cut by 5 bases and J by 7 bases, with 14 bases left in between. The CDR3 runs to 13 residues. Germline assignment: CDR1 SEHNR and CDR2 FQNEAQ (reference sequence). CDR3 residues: CASSGGGARGYTF. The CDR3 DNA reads TGTGCCAGCAGCGGAGGGGGGGCGCGTGGCTACACCTTC.

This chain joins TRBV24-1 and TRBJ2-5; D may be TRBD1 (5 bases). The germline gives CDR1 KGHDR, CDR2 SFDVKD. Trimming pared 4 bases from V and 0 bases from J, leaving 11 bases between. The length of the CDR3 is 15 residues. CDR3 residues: CATSEPTVHQETQYF. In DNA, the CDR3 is TGTGCCACCAGTGAGCCGACAGTCCACCAAGAGACCCAGTACTTC.

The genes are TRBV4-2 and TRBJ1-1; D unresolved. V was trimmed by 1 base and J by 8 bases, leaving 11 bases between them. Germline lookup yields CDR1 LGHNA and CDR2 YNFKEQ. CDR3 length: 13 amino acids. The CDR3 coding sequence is TGTGCCAGCAGCCAAGTAAGGGATTCGGAAGCTTTCTTT. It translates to CASSQVRDSEAFF.

CDR3 DNA sequence: TGCGCCAGCAGCTTGAGGGCAGACTATGGCTACACCTTC. It translates to CASSLRADYGYTF. V usage is TRBV5-1 and J usage is TRBJ1-2; D call uncertain. The V end lost 1 base, the J end lost 3 bases, and 7 bases lay between the germline ends. Germline-derived CDR1 and CDR2 are SGHRS and YFSETQ. This CDR3 has 13 amino acids.

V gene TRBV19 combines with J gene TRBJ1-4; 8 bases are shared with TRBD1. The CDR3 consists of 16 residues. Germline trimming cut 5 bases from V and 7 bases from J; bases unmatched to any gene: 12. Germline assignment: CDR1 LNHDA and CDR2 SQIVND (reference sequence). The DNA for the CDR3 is TGTGCCAGTAGTCAAACAGGGGGAGGGTTGAGTGAAAAACTGTTTTTT. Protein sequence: CASSQTGGGLSEKLFF.

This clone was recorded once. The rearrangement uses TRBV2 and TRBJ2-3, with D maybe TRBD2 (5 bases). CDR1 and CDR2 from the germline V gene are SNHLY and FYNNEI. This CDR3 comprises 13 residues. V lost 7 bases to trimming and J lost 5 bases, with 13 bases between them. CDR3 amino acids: CASTPQGGDTQYF. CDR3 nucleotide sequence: TGTGCCAGCACCCCCCAAGGAGGAGATACGCAGTATTTT.

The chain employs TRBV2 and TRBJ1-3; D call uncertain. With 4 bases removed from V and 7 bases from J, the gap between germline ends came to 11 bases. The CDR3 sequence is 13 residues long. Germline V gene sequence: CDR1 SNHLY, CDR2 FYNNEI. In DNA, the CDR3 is TGTGCCAGCAGTGGCCTAAATCGGAACACCATATATTTT. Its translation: CASSGLNRNTIYF.

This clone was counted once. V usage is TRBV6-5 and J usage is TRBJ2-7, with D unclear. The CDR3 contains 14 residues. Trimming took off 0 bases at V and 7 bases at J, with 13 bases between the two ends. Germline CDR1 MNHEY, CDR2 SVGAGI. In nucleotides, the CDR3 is TGTGCCAGCAGTTACTCGAAGTTTCTGAGTGAGCAGTACTTC. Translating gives CASSYSKFLSEQYF.

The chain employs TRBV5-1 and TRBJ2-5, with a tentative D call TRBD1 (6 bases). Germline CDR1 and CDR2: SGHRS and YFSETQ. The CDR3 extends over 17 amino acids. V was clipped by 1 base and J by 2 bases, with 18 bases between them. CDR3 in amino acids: CASSLRDPQGLQETQYF. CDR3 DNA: TGCGCCAGCAGCTTGAGGGACCCCCAGGGGCTGCAAGAGACCCAGTACTTC.

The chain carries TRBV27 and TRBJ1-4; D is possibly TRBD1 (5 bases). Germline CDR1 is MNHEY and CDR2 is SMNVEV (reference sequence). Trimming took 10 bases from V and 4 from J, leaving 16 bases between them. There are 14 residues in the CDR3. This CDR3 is CATRSRQGNEKLFF. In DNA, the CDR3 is TGTGCCACGCGGTCCCGCCAGGGTAATGAAAAACTGTTTTTT.

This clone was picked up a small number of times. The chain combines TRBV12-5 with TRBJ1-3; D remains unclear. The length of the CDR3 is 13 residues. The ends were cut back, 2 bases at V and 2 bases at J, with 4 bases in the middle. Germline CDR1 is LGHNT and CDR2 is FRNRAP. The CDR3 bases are TGTGCTAGTGGTTTGATAGCTGGAAACACCATATATTTT. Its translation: CASGLIAGNTIYF.

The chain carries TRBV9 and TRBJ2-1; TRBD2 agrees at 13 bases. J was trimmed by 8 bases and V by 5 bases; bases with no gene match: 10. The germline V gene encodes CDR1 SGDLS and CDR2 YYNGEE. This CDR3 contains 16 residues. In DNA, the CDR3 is TGTGCCAGCAGTCTCTCCGGACTAGCGGGGGTGTATGAGCAGTTCTTC. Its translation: CASSLSGLAGVYEQFF.

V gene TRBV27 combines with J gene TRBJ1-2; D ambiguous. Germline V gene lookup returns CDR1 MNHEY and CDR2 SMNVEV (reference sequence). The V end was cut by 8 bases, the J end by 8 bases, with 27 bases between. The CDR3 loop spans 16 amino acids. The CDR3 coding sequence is TGTGCCAGCGGGAGCGGGGTCGCAAAATCCTATGGCGGCTACACCTTC. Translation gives CASGSGVAKSYGGYTF.

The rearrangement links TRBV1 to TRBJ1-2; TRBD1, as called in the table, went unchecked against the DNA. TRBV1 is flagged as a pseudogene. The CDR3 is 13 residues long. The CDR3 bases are TGCACCACGAGTTTACAGGGCCCCTATGGCTACACCTTC. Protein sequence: CTTSLQGPYGYTF.

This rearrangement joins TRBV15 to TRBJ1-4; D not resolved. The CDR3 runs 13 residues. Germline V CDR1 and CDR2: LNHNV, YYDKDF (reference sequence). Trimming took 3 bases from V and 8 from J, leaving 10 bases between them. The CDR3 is CATSRRVNEKLFF. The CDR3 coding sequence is TGTGCCACCAGCAGGAGAGTGAACGAAAAACTGTTTTTT.

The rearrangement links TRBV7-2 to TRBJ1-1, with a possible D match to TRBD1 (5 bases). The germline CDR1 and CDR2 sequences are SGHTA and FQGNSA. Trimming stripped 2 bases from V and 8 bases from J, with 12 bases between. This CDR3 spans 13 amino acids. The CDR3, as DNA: TGTGCCAGCAGCTTATTGCCAGGGAACGAAGCTTTCTTT. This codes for CASSLLPGNEAFF.

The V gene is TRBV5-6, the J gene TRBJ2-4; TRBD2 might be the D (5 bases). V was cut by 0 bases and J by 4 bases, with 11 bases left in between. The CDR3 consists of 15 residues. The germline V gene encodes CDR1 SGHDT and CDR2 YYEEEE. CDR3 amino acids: CASSLGAGGKNIQYF. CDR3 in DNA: TGTGCCAGCAGCTTGGGGGCGGGCGGAAAAAACATTCAGTACTTC.

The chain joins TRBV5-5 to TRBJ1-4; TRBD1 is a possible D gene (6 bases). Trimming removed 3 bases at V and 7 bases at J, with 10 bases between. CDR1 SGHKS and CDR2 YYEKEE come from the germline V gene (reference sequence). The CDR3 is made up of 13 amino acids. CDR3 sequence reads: CASSYGQSEKLFF. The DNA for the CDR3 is TGTGCCAGCAGCTACGGACAGAGTGAAAAACTGTTTTTT.

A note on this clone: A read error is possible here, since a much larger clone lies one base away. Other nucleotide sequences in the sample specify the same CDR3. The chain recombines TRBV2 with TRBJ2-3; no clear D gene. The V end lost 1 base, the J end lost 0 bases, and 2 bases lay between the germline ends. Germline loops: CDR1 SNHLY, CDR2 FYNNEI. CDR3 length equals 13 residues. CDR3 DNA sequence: TGTGCCAGCAGTGAAGACAGCACAGATACGCAGTATTTT. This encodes CASSEDSTDTQYF.

CDR3 nucleotide sequence: TGTGCCAGCTCACCACCGATCGGGACAGGGGACTACGAGCAGTACTTC. This translates into CASSPPIGTGDYEQYF. The chain uses TRBV18 and TRBJ2-7, with 10 bases lining up with TRBD1. Looked up from germline, CDR1 is KGHSH and CDR2 is LQKENI. Germline trimming cut 0 bases from V and 3 bases from J; bases unmatched to any gene: 5. CDR3 length equals 16 residues.

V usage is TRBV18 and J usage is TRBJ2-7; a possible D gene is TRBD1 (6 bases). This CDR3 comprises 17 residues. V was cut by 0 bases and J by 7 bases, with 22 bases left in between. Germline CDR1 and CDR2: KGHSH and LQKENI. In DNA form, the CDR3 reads TGTGCCAGCTCACCACCGGTAGTGACAGGTACCATGTGGGAGCAGTACTTC. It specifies CASSPPVVTGTMWEQYF.

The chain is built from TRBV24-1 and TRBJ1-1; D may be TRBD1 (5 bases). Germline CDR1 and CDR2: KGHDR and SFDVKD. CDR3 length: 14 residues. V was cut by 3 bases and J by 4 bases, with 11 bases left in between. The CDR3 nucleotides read TGTGCCACCAGTGATGGAGAGGGGATCACTGAAGCTTTCTTT. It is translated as CATSDGEGITEAFF.

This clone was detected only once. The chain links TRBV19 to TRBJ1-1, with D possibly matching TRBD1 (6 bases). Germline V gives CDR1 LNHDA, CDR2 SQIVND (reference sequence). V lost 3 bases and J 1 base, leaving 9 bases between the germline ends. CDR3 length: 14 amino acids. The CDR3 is CASSMWGANTEAFF. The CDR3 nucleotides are TGTGCCAGTAGTATGTGGGGGGCGAACACTGAAGCTTTCTTT.

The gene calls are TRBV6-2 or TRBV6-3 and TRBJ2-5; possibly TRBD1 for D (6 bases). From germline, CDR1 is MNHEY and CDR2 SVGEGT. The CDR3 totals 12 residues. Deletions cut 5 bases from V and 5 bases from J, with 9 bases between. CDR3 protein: CASSPGEETQYF. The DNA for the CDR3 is TGTGCCAGCAGTCCAGGGGAGGAGACCCAGTACTTC.

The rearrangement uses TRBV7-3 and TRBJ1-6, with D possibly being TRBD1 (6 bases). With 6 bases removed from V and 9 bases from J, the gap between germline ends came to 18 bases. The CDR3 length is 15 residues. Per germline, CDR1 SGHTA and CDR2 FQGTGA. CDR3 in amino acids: CASRLSPDRTSPLHF. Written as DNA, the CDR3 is TGTGCCAGCAGACTGAGTCCGGACAGAACTTCACCCCTCCACTTT.

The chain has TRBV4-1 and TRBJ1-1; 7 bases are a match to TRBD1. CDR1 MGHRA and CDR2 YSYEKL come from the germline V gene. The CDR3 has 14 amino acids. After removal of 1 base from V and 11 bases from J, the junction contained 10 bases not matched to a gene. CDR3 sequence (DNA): TGCGCCAGCAGCCAAGCATCCCGGGACAGCGACGCTTTCTTT. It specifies CASSQASRDSDAFF.

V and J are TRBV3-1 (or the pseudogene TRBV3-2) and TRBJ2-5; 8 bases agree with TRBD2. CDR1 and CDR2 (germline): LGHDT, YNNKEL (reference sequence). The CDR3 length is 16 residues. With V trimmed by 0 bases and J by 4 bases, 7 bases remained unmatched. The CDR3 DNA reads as TGTGCCAGCAGCCAAGACGTGGGGACTAGTCCAGAGACCCAGTACTTC. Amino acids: CASSQDVGTSPETQYF.

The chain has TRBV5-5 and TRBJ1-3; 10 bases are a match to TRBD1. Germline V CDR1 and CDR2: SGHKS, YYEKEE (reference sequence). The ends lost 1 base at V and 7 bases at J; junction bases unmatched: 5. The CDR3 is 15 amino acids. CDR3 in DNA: TGTGCCAGCAGCTTGTCGGGACAGGGGTTGAACACCATATATTTT. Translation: CASSLSGQGLNTIYF.

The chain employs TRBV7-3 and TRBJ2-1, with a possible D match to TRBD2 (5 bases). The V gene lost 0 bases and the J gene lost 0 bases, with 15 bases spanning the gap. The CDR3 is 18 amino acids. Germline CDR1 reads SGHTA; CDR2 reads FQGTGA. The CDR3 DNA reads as TGTGCCAGCAGCTTAACCGTAGGAGGAGTACGCTCCTACAATGAGCAGTTCTTC. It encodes CASSLTVGGVRSYNEQFF.